This T cell receptor beta chain was captured in a study of shared clonotypes between healthy human individuals. The count of this clone is one. Its antigen remains unknown. Study conclusions and caveats: The study found lower generation probabilities in non-shared clonotypes than in those shared by all four donors.

The assay was immunoSEQ multiplex PCR, and TCRdb's table has in-frame clones only and misses some. The sample contains over a million clones, less than 99% of which appear only once. The V and J ends lost 5 bases and 6 bases respectively, with 14 bases between them. The length of the CDR3 is 14 residues. CDR1 SGHTA and CDR2 FQGNSA come from the germline V gene. The source material was naive CD4+ T cells sorted from blood. Subset indicated: CD45RA+ positively selected. The chain joins TRBV7-2 to TRBJ2-1, with a possible D match to TRBD2 (7 bases). This TCR was recovered from a man younger than 45 in good health. The CDR3 DNA sequence: TGTGCCAGCAGCCCTGGGGGGGCACCCAATGAGCAGTTCTTC. It encodes CASSPGGAPNEQFF.